This T cell receptor (beta chain) stems from a study of CD8 T cells in Susac syndrome. In blood CD8+ and CD4+ T cells, TCR beta underwent sequencing. The patients who served as multiple sclerosis controls were treatment-naive and had stable or active relapsing-remitting disease that fulfilled the revised McDonald criteria. While CD8+ and CD4+ T cells were isolated negatively, TEMRA cells were enriched by FACS. CDR3 length equals 13 residues. The V end lost 4 bases, the J end lost 1 base, and 8 bases lay between the germline ends. Germline V CDR1 and CDR2: LNHDA, SQIVND (reference sequence). This clonotype has only a few counts. Random hexamers primed reverse transcription of 0.5 to 1 ug RNA. Across 54 Vbeta and 13 Jbeta, immunoSEQ multiplex PCR amplified TCR beta CDR3. MiXCR, applied by TCRdb to the immunoSEQ multiplex PCR reads, yields one record per CDR3 protein. The repertoire consists of about 140,000 distinct CDR3 sequences, with roughly 95% occurring once and the leading ten covering 0.095% to 0.14%.

The source is a human donor with multiple sclerosis. The material sequenced was CD4+ T cells from PBMCs. The chain has TRBV19 and TRBJ2-7, with D possibly TRBD1 on 5 matching bases. CDR3 nucleotide sequence: TGTGCCAGTAGTACAACAGGTTCCTACGAGCAGTACTTC. Translation gives CASSTTGSYEQYF.